These 25 T cell receptor beta chains share one sample of origin, sequenced in a study of blood T cell repertoires in COVID-19. Assay: immunoSEQ multiplex PCR; the TCRdb copy retains only in-frame clones and omits some. This table holds hundreds of thousands of clones, over 75% found once. The sequenced material came from PBMCs or T cells enriched from blood (not recorded which). Receptors originate from a woman under 40 who had recovered from COVID-19.

The chain's CDR3 is CASSARGGDRPSYEQYF. In nucleotides, the CDR3 is TGTGCCAGCAGCGCCAGGGGGGGGGACAGGCCATCCTACGAGCAGTACTTC. The V call is TRBV13, the J call TRBJ2-7; a possible D gene is TRBD1 (8 bases). V was trimmed by 5 bases and J by 1 base, leaving 21 bases between them. This CDR3 region has 17 residues. CDR1 is PRHDT, CDR2 FYEKMQ, per germline (reference sequence).

The CDR3 spells CASTNQDTEAFF. CDR3 DNA: TGTGCCAGCACTAATCAGGACACTGAAGCTTTCTTT. This rearrangement joins TRBV11-2 to TRBJ1-1; D not certain. Per the germline V gene, CDR1 is SGHAT and CDR2 is FQNNGV. The CDR3 has 12 amino acids. The V end lost 7 bases, the J end lost 3 bases, and 9 bases lay between the germline ends.

The chain uses TRBV25-1 and TRBJ1-1; D may be TRBD1 (5 bases). Trimming stripped 2 bases from V and 4 bases from J, with 17 bases between. The CDR3 totals 16 residues. Looked up from germline, CDR1 is MGHDK and CDR2 is SYGVNS. The CDR3 loop is CASSEESRRGITEAFF. Written as DNA, the CDR3 is TGTGCCAGCAGTGAAGAGTCCAGGCGGGGCATCACTGAAGCTTTCTTT.

The chain combines TRBV13 with TRBJ1-2; D is unresolved. Germline V gene sequence: CDR1 PRHDT, CDR2 FYEKMQ (reference sequence). This CDR3 is built from 17 residues. V dropped 0 bases and J dropped 5 bases, with 19 bases sitting between them. The CDR3 here is CASSLGGSKPPRYGYTF. The DNA for the CDR3 is TGTGCCAGCAGCTTAGGGGGGAGTAAACCTCCTAGGTATGGCTACACCTTC.

The CDR3 protein is CASSPQGAGGYTF. The CDR3 DNA reads TGCGCCAGCAGCCCTCAGGGGGCTGGCGGCTACACCTTC. The chain joins TRBV5-1 to TRBJ1-2, with 8 positions matching TRBD1. The CDR3 extends over 13 amino acids. V was pared by 4 bases and J by 8 bases, with 7 bases of the junction left unmatched. Germline CDR1 and CDR2: SGHRS and YFSETQ.

This chain uses TRBV15 with TRBJ2-7, with D hard to call. CDR1 LNHNV and CDR2 YYDKDF come from the germline V gene (reference sequence). The V gene lost 0 bases and the J gene lost 3 bases, with 9 bases spanning the gap. CDR3 length: 14 amino acids. DNA of the CDR3: TGTGCCACCAGCAGAGATCTGGGCAGCTACGAGCAGTACTTC. It yields the protein CATSRDLGSYEQYF.

The chain uses TRBV7-2 and TRBJ2-7; D possibly corresponds to TRBD2 (6 bases). CDR1 SGHTA and CDR2 FQGNSA come from the germline V gene. With 2 bases removed from V and 0 bases from J, the gap between germline ends came to 11 bases. The CDR3 extends over 15 amino acids. The CDR3 DNA follows: TGTGCCAGCAGCTTACCTCTAGCGATCTCCTACGAGCAGTACTTC. This encodes CASSLPLAISYEQYF.

The V call is TRBV20-1, the J call TRBJ2-1; TRBD2 is a possible D gene (6 bases). Germline V gene data show CDR1 as DFQATT and CDR2 as SNEGSKA (reference sequence). This CDR3 comprises 15 residues. V was cut by 3 bases and J by 0 bases, with 12 bases left in between. This CDR3 is CSASGTPSSYNEQFF. The CDR3 bases are TGCAGTGCTAGTGGGACTCCTAGCTCCTACAATGAGCAGTTCTTC.

The V gene is TRBV3-1 (or the pseudogene TRBV3-2), the J gene TRBJ2-5, with TRBD2 matching over 13 bases. V dropped 4 bases and J dropped 4; count of bases not matched to a gene: 6. There are 16 residues in the CDR3. In germline, CDR1 is LGHDT, CDR2 YNNKEL (reference sequence). The CDR3 coding sequence is TGTGCCAGCAGCCCTCTCCGGACTAGCGGGGGAGAGACCCAGTACTTC. Protein: CASSPLRTSGGETQYF.

About this clone itself: The same CDR3 also results from other DNA sequences found in this sample. The chain employs TRBV3-1 (or the pseudogene TRBV3-2) and TRBJ1-1; D is ambiguous. The CDR3 covers 13 residues. Trimming removed 2 bases at V and 2 bases at J, with 6 bases between. Germline V gene lookup returns CDR1 LGHDT and CDR2 YNNKEL (reference sequence). The CDR3, as DNA: TGTGCCAGCAGCCAAACGGGAAACACTGAAGCTTTCTTT. The encoded protein is CASSQTGNTEAFF.

This clone was seen a few times. The CDR3 bases are TGTGCCAGCAGCCGAGCGGGGGGGTTGAACACTGAAGCTTTCTTT. It codes for CASSRAGGLNTEAFF. The chain has TRBV3-1 (or the pseudogene TRBV3-2) and TRBJ1-1, with a possible D match to TRBD1 (5 bases). Germline CDR1 is LGHDT and CDR2 is YNNKEL (reference sequence). This CDR3 contains 15 residues. V lost 4 bases and J 0 bases, leaving 12 bases between the germline ends.

This chain links TRBV11-1 with TRBJ1-2; possible D gene TRBD1, 5 bases. The CDR3 length is 14 residues. Per germline, CDR1 SGHAT and CDR2 FQDESV (reference sequence). V was cut by 8 bases and J by 6 bases, with 19 bases left in between. The CDR3 spells CASSHAGVTDGYTF. For the CDR3, the DNA is TGTGCCAGCTCACACGCGGGGGTAACGGATGGCTACACCTTC.

The V gene is TRBV5-1, the J gene TRBJ1-6; 11 positions agree with TRBD1. The CDR3 contains 14 residues. The J segment lost 9 bases and the V segment lost 4 bases, leaving 3 bases of the junction unmatched. Germline values: CDR1 SGHRS, CDR2 YFSETQ. The CDR3 bases are TGCGCCAGCAGCGACGGGACAGGGGGTTCACCCCTCCACTTT. Its translation: CASSDGTGGSPLHF.

The chain links TRBV5-1 to TRBJ2-3; a weak D match, TRBD2 (5 bases). Trimming removed 4 bases at V and 4 bases at J, with 19 bases between. Germline V gene sequence: CDR1 SGHRS, CDR2 YFSETQ. This CDR3 has 16 amino acids. The CDR3 region has the DNA TGCGCCAGCAGCCCCGTGAGCCGTCCGGAGGCAGATACGCAGTATTTT. Its protein is CASSPVSRPEADTQYF.

This clone was seen a single time. The gene calls are TRBV28 and TRBJ1-2; 9 nucleotides line up with TRBD1. CDR1 is MDHEN, CDR2 SYDVKM, per germline. Trimming at V came to 6 bases and at J to 4 bases, leaving 6 bases not matched to a gene. This CDR3 is built from 14 residues. CDR3 residues: CASSPTGGSYGYTF. The DNA of the CDR3 is TGTGCCAGCAGCCCCACAGGGGGCTCCTATGGCTACACCTTC.

The rearrangement links TRBV6-5 to TRBJ1-2; tentative D call: TRBD1 (5 bases). Trimming removed 4 bases from V and 5 bases from J, with 14 bases in between. The CDR3 totals 14 residues. The germline gives CDR1 MNHEY, CDR2 SVGAGI. The CDR3 nucleotides are TGTGCCAGCAGTTTCTTGACAGCCCCTTATGGCTACACCTTC. Translating it yields CASSFLTAPYGYTF.

This chain connects TRBV10-3 to TRBJ1-4; D possibly corresponds to TRBD1 (5 bases). In germline, CDR1 is ENHRY, CDR2 SYGVKD. The CDR3 sequence is 14 residues long. V lost 3 bases and J lost 7, with 12 bases in between. The CDR3 DNA reads TGTGCCATCAGTGATGAGGCAAGGGGTGAAAAACTGTTTTTT. Translation: CAISDEARGEKLFF.

The chain recombines TRBV4-1 with TRBJ2-5; 9 positions agree with TRBD1. Germline CDR1 and CDR2: MGHRA and YSYEKL. V lost 4 bases and J lost 4; bases outside the gene matches: 10. CDR3 length: 16 residues. CDR3 residues: CASSLRTGEVSETQYF. In DNA, the CDR3 is TGCGCCAGCAGCCTCCGGACAGGGGAGGTTTCAGAGACCCAGTACTTC.

The CDR3 nucleotides read TGTGCCAGCAGTTTATCCGGGGGACAGCCCCAGCATTTT. Translation: CASSLSGGQPQHF. J is TRBJ1-5 and V is TRBV27; maybe TRBD1 (5 bases). The germline CDR1 and CDR2 sequences are MNHEY and SMNVEV (reference sequence). V lost 0 bases, J lost 7 bases, and 7 bases lay in between. The CDR3 contains 13 residues.

CDR3 amino acids: CASSLLVSGGQETQYF. DNA for the CDR3: TGCGCCAGCAGCTTACTGGTTAGCGGGGGGCAAGAGACCCAGTACTTC. The chain carries TRBV5-1 and TRBJ2-5; the match to TRBD2 covers 10 bases. This CDR3 has 16 residues. The germline CDR1 and CDR2 sequences are SGHRS and YFSETQ. V dropped 2 bases and J dropped 2; count of bases not matched to a gene: 6.

V is TRBV6-6 and J is TRBJ2-3; 12 nucleotides line up with TRBD2. The CDR3 contains 16 residues. Looked up from germline, CDR1 is MNHNY and CDR2 is SVGAGI (reference sequence). J gave up 2 bases and V 7 bases, and 7 bases lay outside the gene matches. CDR3 protein: CASIKTSGGSTDTQYF. The CDR3 region has the DNA TGTGCCAGCATCAAGACTAGCGGGGGTTCCACAGATACGCAGTATTTT.

This clone occurred once. The V gene is TRBV27, the J gene TRBJ2-5; TRBD1 agrees at 7 bases. From germline, CDR1 is MNHEY and CDR2 SMNVEV (reference sequence). The ends lost 2 bases at V and 6 bases at J; junction bases unmatched: 6. The CDR3 has 14 amino acids. CDR3: CASSLREQGKTQYF. CDR3 nucleotides: TGTGCCAGCAGTTTAAGGGAACAGGGGAAGACCCAGTACTTC.

The chain uses TRBV4-1 and TRBJ1-2, with TRBD1 matching over 9 bases. From germline, CDR1 is MGHRA and CDR2 YSYEKL. The V gene end was trimmed by 1 base and the J gene end by 9 bases; junction bases not matched to a gene: 12. There are 16 residues in the CDR3. CDR3 sequence (DNA): TGCGCCAGCAGCCAAGTTGAGGGACAGGGAAACAAGCGCTACACCTTC. Encoded protein: CASSQVEGQGNKRYTF.

This clone was counted once. The rearrangement joins TRBV28 to TRBJ1-4, with a weak D call TRBD1 (5 bases). Germline V CDR1 and CDR2: MDHEN, SYDVKM. The CDR3 loop spans 15 amino acids. The V end was cut by 3 bases, the J end by 5 bases, with 13 bases between. The CDR3 here is CASSFYGRQNEKLFF. In DNA, the CDR3 is TGTGCCAGCAGTTTTTATGGCAGACAGAATGAAAAACTGTTTTTT.

The V and J genes are TRBV19 and TRBJ1-1, with 8 bases that match TRBD1. J lost 6 bases, V lost 5 bases, and 5 bases had no gene match. CDR1 and CDR2 from the germline V gene are LNHDA and SQIVND (reference sequence). The CDR3 totals 13 residues. The DNA for the CDR3 is TGTGCCAGTAGTGCCCAGGGGGCCGCTGAAGCTTTCTTT. This codes for CASSAQGAAEAFF.